Each of the 5 T cell receptor beta chains below was sequenced from the same sample in a study of blood T cell repertoires in COVID-19 (dated by TCRdb to about 2020). Libraries came from the immunoSEQ multiplex PCR assay. TCRdb took over this immuneACCESS table, retaining in-frame rearrangements with V and J assigned. Such tables are incomplete; in checked studies, under half of the missing clones stem from an unresolved V gene, and the remainder is unexplained. A total of hundreds of thousands of clones appear in this sample, roughly nine tenths of them only once. The ten top clones hold approximately 7.6% of the sample. Sequencing was carried out using peripheral blood. The receptor set was obtained from a man between 60 and 75 years old who had recovered from COVID-19.

The rearrangement links TRBV30 to TRBJ2-5; TRBD1 matches at 8 bases. Germline V gene data show CDR1 as GTSNPN and CDR2 as SVGIG (reference sequence). V shed 0 bases, J shed 5 bases, and the junction held 14 bases outside the gene matches. The CDR3 has 17 amino acids. CDR3 coding DNA: TGTGCCTGGAGTGTACTAGGACAGGGAAGGCTTTGGGAGACCCAGTACTTC. This codes for CAWSVLGQGRLWETQYF.

The chain has TRBV9 and TRBJ2-6; the match to TRBD2 covers 7 bases. CDR3 length equals 17 residues. With 7 bases clipped from V and 4 bases from J, the junction kept 14 bases outside the gene matches. Germline CDR1 is SGDLS and CDR2 is YYNGEE. CDR3 in DNA: TGTGCCAGCGGTGGCGGGGGAGCAATATTCGGGGCCAACGTCCTGACTTTC. Translating it yields CASGGGGAIFGANVLTF.

V is TRBV24-1 and J is TRBJ2-7; perhaps TRBD1 as D (5 bases). Trimming took 5 bases from V and 0 from J, leaving 13 bases between them. The germline V gene has CDR1 KGHDR and CDR2 SFDVKD. The CDR3 is 15 amino acids. CDR3 nucleotide sequence: TGTGCCACCAGTGTGGGTGGTGACAGCTCCTACGAGCAGTACTTC. This sequence encodes CATSVGGDSSYEQYF.

This clone has just a few counts. The V and J genes are TRBV7-6 and TRBJ2-7, with 9 bases lining up with TRBD1. Germline CDR1 is SGHVS and CDR2 is FNYEAQ. V lost 1 base to trimming and J lost 7 bases; unmatched junction nucleotides: 8. The CDR3 has 15 residues. CDR3: CASSLGTGGVREQYF. In DNA, the CDR3 is TGTGCCAGCAGCTTAGGAACAGGGGGCGTTCGGGAGCAGTACTTC.

This chain uses TRBV5-5 with TRBJ2-7, with D unresolved. The V end lost 0 bases, the J end lost 3 bases, and 16 bases lay between the germline ends. The CDR3 totals 16 residues. The germline V gene encodes CDR1 SGHKS and CDR2 YYEKEE (reference sequence). The CDR3 here is CASSLAVFPQIYEQYV. Written as DNA, the CDR3 is TGTGCCAGCAGCTTGGCCGTCTTCCCGCAGATCTACGAGCAGTACGTC.